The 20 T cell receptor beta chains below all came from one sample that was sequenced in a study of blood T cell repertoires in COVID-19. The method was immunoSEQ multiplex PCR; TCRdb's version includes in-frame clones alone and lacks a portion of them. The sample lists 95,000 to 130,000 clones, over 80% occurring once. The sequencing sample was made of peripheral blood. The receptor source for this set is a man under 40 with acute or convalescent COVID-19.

The CDR3 loop is CASSYSKRLAEAFF. The DNA of the CDR3 is TGTGCCAGCAGTTACTCGAAGAGGCTCGCTGAAGCTTTCTTT. The chain joins TRBV6-5 to TRBJ1-1; no clear D gene. Germline lookup yields CDR1 MNHEY and CDR2 SVGAGI. The ends were cut back, 0 bases at V and 6 bases at J, with 11 bases in the middle. The CDR3 spans 14 residues.

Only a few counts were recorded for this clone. The CDR3 sequence is CASRTSGRVGEQYV. DNA for the CDR3: TGTGCCAGCAGAACTAGCGGGAGGGTCGGGGAGCAGTACGTC. The rearrangement joins TRBV6-5 to TRBJ2-7, with TRBD2 identical over 13 bases. With 6 bases clipped from V and 7 bases from J, the junction kept 6 bases outside the gene matches. The CDR3 totals 14 residues. Germline V gene lookup returns CDR1 MNHEY and CDR2 SVGAGI.

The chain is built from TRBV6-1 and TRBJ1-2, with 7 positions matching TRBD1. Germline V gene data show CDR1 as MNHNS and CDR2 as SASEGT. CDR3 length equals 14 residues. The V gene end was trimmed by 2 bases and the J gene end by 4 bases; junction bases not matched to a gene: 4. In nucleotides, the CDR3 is TGTGCCAGCAGTGAAACAGGGGAGGCCTATGGCTACACCTTC. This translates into CASSETGEAYGYTF.

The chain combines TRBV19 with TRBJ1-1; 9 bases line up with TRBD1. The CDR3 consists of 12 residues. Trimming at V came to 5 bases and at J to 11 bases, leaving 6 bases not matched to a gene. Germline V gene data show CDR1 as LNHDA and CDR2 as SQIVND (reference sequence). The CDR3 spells CASSGRDRDAFF. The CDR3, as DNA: TGTGCCAGTAGTGGGAGGGACAGGGATGCTTTCTTT.

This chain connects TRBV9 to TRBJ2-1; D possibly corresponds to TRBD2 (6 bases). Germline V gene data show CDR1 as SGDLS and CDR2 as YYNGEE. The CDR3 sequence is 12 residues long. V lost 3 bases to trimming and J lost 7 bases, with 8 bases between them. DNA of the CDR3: TGTGCCAGCAGCGGACTAGGAAATGAGCAGTTCTTC. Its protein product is CASSGLGNEQFF.

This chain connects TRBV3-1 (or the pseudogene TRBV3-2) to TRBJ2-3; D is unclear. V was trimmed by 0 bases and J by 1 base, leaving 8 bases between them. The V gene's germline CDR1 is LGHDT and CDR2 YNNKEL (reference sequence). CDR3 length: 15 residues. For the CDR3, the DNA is TGTGCCAGCAGCCAAGACGGTTTTCGCACAGATACGCAGTATTTT. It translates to CASSQDGFRTDTQYF.

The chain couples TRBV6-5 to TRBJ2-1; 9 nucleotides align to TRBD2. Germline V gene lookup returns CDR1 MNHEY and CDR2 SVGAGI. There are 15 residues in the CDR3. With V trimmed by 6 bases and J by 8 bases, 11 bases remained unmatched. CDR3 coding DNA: TGTGCCAGCAGCGAGGGAGCGGGAGGATATGATGAGCAGTTCTTC. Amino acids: CASSEGAGGYDEQFF.

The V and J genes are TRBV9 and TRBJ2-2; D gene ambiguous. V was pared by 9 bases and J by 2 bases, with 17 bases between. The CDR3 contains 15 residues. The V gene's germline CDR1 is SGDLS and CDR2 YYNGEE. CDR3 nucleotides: TGTGCCACCCCCTGCCCGAGAGGAAACACCGGGGAGCTGTTTTTT. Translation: CATPCPRGNTGELFF. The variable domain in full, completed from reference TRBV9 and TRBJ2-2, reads DSGVTQTPKHLITATGQRVTLRCSPRSGDLSVYWYQQSLDQGLQFLIQYYNGEERAKGNILERFSAQQFPDLHSELNLSSLELGDSALYFCATPCPRGNTGELFFGEGSRLTVL.

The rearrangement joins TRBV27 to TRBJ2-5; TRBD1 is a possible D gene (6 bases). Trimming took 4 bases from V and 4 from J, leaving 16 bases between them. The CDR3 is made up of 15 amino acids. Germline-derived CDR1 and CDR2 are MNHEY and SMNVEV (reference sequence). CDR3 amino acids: CASSSQGFGGETQYF. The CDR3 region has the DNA TGTGCCAGCAGTTCACAGGGTTTCGGAGGAGAGACCCAGTACTTC.

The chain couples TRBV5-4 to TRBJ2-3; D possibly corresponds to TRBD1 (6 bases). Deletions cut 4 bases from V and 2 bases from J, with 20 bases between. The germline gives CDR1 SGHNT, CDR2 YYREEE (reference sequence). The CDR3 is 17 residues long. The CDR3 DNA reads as TGTGCCAGCAGCCTAAACCGGGACACGGTCTACACAGATACGCAGTATTTT. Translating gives CASSLNRDTVYTDTQYF.

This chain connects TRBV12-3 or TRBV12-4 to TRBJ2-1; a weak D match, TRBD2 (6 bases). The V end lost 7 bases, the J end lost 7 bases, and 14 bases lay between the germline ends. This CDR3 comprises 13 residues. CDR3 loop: CASTPDYPNEQFF. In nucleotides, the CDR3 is TGTGCCAGCACCCCGGACTACCCAAATGAGCAGTTCTTC.

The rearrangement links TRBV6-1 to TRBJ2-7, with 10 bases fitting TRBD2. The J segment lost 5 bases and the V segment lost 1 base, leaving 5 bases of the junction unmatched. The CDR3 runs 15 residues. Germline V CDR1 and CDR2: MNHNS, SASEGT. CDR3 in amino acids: CASSEGSGRVHEQYV. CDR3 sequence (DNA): TGTGCCAGCAGTGAAGGGAGCGGGAGGGTCCACGAGCAGTACGTC.

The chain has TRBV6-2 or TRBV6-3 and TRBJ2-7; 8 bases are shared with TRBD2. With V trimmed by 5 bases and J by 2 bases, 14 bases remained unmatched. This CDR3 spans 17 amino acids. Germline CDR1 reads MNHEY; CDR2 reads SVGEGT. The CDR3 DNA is TGTGCCAGCAGTCCCCGAGGTAGCGGGGCGCGAACCTACGAGCAGTACTTC. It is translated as CASSPRGSGARTYEQYF.

CDR3 nucleotide sequence: TGTGCCACCAGCAGAGATCCAGTTTCGGGTCTATACAATGAGCAGTTCTTC. This codes for CATSRDPVSGLYNEQFF. This chain joins TRBV15 and TRBJ2-1, with D unclear. CDR1 and CDR2 (germline): LNHNV, YYDKDF (reference sequence). The CDR3 runs 17 residues. Trimming removed 0 bases at V and 4 bases at J, with 16 bases between.

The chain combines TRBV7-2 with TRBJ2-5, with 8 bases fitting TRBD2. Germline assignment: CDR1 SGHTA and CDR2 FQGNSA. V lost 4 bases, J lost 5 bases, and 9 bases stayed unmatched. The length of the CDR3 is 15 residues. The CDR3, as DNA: TGTGCCAGCAGCTCTCAGAGCGGGGGATGGGAGACCCAGTACTTC. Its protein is CASSSQSGGWETQYF.

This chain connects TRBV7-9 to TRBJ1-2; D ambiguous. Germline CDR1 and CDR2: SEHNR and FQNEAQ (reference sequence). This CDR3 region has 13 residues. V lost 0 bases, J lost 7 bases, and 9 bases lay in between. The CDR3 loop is CASSLAHEVGYTF. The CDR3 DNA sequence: TGTGCCAGCAGCTTAGCGCATGAGGTTGGCTACACCTTC.

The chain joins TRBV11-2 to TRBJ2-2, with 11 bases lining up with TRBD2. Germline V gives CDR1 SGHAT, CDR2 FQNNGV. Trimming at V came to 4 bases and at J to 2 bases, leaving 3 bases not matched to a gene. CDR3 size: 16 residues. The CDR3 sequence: CASSSGLAANTGELFF. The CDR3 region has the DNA TGTGCCAGCAGCTCGGGACTAGCGGCAAACACCGGGGAGCTGTTTTTT.

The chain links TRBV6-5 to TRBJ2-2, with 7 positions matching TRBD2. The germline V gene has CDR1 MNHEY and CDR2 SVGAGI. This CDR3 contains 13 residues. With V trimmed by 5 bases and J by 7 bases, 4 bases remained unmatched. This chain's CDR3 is CASSPRGVGELFF. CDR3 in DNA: TGTGCCAGCAGTCCCCGGGGGGTCGGGGAGCTGTTTTTT.

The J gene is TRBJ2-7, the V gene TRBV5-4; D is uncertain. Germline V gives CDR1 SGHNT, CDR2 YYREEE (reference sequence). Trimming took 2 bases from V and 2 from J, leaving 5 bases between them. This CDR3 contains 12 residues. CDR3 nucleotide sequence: TGTGCCAGCAGCTTCGGAGCCTACGAGCAGTACTTC. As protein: CASSFGAYEQYF. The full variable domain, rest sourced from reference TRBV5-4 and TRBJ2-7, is ETGVTQSPTHLIKTRGQQVTLRCSSQSGHNTVSWYQQALGQGPQFIFQYYREEENGRGNFPPRFSGLQFPNYSSELNVNALELDDSALYLCASSFGAYEQYFGPGTRLTVT.

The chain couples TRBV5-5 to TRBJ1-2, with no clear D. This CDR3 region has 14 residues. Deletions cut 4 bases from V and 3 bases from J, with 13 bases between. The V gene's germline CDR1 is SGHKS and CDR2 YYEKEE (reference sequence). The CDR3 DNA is TGTGCCAGCAGCCCCTATCAGGCCCACTATGGCTACACCTTC. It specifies CASSPYQAHYGYTF.